Shown below are 13 T cell receptor beta chains from a single sample sequenced in a study of a mutant IDH1 vaccine in newly diagnosed glioma. The sample's time point: week 11, during vaccination. Vaccinated patients received 300 ug of mutant IDH1 20-mer peptide per dose, with topical imiquimod. The antigens these receptors bind are not known. Method: immunoSEQ multiplex PCR; TCRdb's copy keeps in-frame clones and lacks some. This repertoire shows roughly 130,000 clones, around 77% found once; its top ten account for 5.5%. This specimen was PBMCs, taken from a glioma patient whose treatment included an IDH1 peptide vaccine. The receptor set was obtained from a man between 35 and 55 years old with glioma.

The chain links TRBV15 to TRBJ1-4, with TRBD1 as a possible D gene (5 bases). V was shortened by 1 base and J by 4 bases, with 13 bases between the two germline ends. The germline V gene has CDR1 LNHNV and CDR2 YYDKDF (reference sequence). CDR3 length equals 16 residues. The CDR3 nucleotides read TGTGCCACCAGCAGAGCGTACAGGAGAATTAATGAAAAACTGTTTTTT. It yields the protein CATSRAYRRINEKLFF.

The chain has TRBV6-4 and TRBJ1-1, with TRBD1 matching 10 bases. Germline V CDR1 and CDR2: MRHNA, SNTAGT. The CDR3 is made up of 18 amino acids. V shed 3 bases, J shed 4 bases, and the junction held 14 bases outside the gene matches. CDR3 nucleotide sequence: TGTGCCAGCAGTGAGCAGGAACCCCGGGGACAGGGGTTCACTGAAGCTTTCTTT. This sequence encodes CASSEQEPRGQGFTEAFF.

The chain combines TRBV11-2 with TRBJ1-3; no definite D call. The length of the CDR3 is 14 residues. Trimming left V 3 bases short and J 1 base short, with 7 bases between. Germline V gene lookup returns CDR1 SGHAT and CDR2 FQNNGV. CDR3 DNA: TGTGCCAGCAGCTTCGGGATTTCTGGAAACACCATATATTTT. It codes for CASSFGISGNTIYF.

This clone was counted only a few times. The chain couples TRBV5-4 to TRBJ1-5; a possible D gene is TRBD1 (5 bases). The CDR3 has 14 amino acids. Deletions cut 7 bases from V and 4 bases from J, with 15 bases between. The germline V gene encodes CDR1 SGHNT and CDR2 YYREEE (reference sequence). The chain's CDR3 is CASSLWGTNQPQHF. CDR3 nucleotide sequence: TGTGCCAGCTCCCTATGGGGCACTAATCAGCCCCAGCATTTT.

This chain connects TRBV7-2 to TRBJ2-7; no reliable D call. V shed 0 bases and J shed 3 bases, with 6 bases lying between them. The CDR3 is made up of 13 amino acids. Germline V gene lookup returns CDR1 SGHTA and CDR2 FQGNSA. The CDR3 reads CASSLATYYEQYF. DNA for the CDR3: TGTGCCAGCAGCTTAGCCACCTACTACGAGCAGTACTTC.

The CDR3 nucleotides are TGTGCCAGCAGCCAGGGGGTTGGTTCGCCCTACGAGCAGTACTTC. It codes for CASSQGVGSPYEQYF. The V call is TRBV11-2, the J call TRBJ2-7; TRBD1 matches 7 bases. V trimming: 5 bases; J trimming: 2 bases; junction bases outside the gene matches: 9. From germline, CDR1 is SGHAT and CDR2 FQNNGV. The CDR3 is 15 amino acids.

The CDR3 DNA follows: TGTGCCACCAGCAGAGATAAGGGGGTCTCCTACGAGCAGTACTTC. Translation gives CATSRDKGVSYEQYF. The chain couples TRBV15 to TRBJ2-7, with D tentatively TRBD1 (6 bases). The CDR3 is 15 residues long. Germline CDR1 LNHNV, CDR2 YYDKDF (reference sequence). V lost 0 bases and J lost 0, with 9 bases in between.

For the CDR3, the DNA is TGTGCCAGCTCACCACTAGGTAGCACAGATACGCAGTATTTT. This gives the protein CASSPLGSTDTQYF. This chain joins TRBV18 and TRBJ2-3; D remains unclear. CDR3 length: 14 residues. Germline lookup yields CDR1 KGHSH and CDR2 LQKENI. The V end was cut by 1 base, the J end by 0 bases, with 5 bases between.

The V and J genes are TRBV27 and TRBJ1-2; D might be TRBD1 (5 bases). This CDR3 has 13 residues. Trimming cost V 6 bases and J 1 base, with 9 bases left between them. Germline V lookup: CDR1 MNHEY, CDR2 SMNVEV (reference sequence). The CDR3 loop reads CASSGGLNYGYTF. CDR3 bases: TGTGCCAGCAGCGGGGGACTTAACTATGGCTACACCTTC.

This clone was counted a few times. The CDR3 DNA reads as TGTGCTAGTGGTTTGGGAAGGACAGGACTCTTGAACACTGAAGCTTTCTTT. Protein product: CASGLGRTGLLNTEAFF. This sequence joins TRBV12-5 and TRBJ1-1; TRBD1 matches 7 bases. Germline values: CDR1 LGHNT, CDR2 FRNRAP. CDR3 length equals 17 residues. J gave up 0 bases and V 1 base, and 8 bases lay outside the gene matches.

The chain links TRBV7-2 to TRBJ2-1, with TRBD2 matching 7 bases. Germline V CDR1 and CDR2: SGHTA, FQGNSA. The CDR3 extends over 15 amino acids. V lost 5 bases, J lost 8 bases, and 12 bases stayed unmatched. CDR3 bases: TGTGCCAGCAGCCCGTCTTCTGATAGCGGGCATGAGCAGTTCTTC. Translated, it gives CASSPSSDSGHEQFF.

V gene TRBV18 combines with J gene TRBJ2-7, with D unresolved. Looked up from germline, CDR1 is KGHSH and CDR2 is LQKENI. The V end was cut by 3 bases, the J end by 0 bases, with 12 bases between. The CDR3 is 15 residues long. The CDR3 DNA is TGTGCCAGCTCACCGCCGGACGGCAGCTCCTACGAGCAGTACTTC. Translating it yields CASSPPDGSSYEQYF.

This clone has a single count. This sequence joins TRBV10-1 and TRBJ2-1; 8 nucleotides match TRBD2. J lost 0 bases, V lost 4 bases, and 2 bases had no gene match. This CDR3 comprises 15 residues. Germline loops: CDR1 WNHNN, CDR2 SYGVQD (reference sequence). Here the CDR3 DNA reads TGCGCCAGCAGTGCCGGGGGGGCCTCCTACAATGAGCAGTTCTTC. This codes for CASSAGGASYNEQFF.